This is a list of T cell receptor beta chains from one sample in a study of T cells in Graves' hyperthyroidism and ophthalmopathy. TCRdb re-derived calls from the multiplex PCR reads in MiXCR, one entry per CDR3 protein. The data show hundreds of thousands of distinct CDR3 sequences, around 19% seen once. The sample consisted of blood. These receptors all come from a woman aged 50 to 60 with Graves' hyperthyroidism that later progressed to Graves' ophthalmopathy. Each CDR3 is given with its conserved first and last residue. A D gene is named only where the DNA matches it firmly. Not every row has a clone size; where given, it reads once, few, many or a size class.

-	TRBV15	TRBJ1-1	many	CATSRNTEAFF	TGTGCCACCAGCAGGAACACTGAAGCTTTCTTT
-	TRBV10-3	TRBJ1-1	-	CAIRPIRENTEAFF	TGTGCCATCAGACCTATAAGGGAGAACACTGAAGCTTTCTTT
TRBD1	TRBV7-8	TRBJ1-1	many	CASSLTGAGTEAFF	TGTGCCAGCAGCTTAACAGGGGCGGGCACTGAAGCTTTCTTT
-	TRBV11-3	TRBJ1-1	many	CASSFMVSRDEAFF	TGTGCCAGCAGCTTTATGGTGAGTAGAGATGAAGCTTTCTTT
TRBD1	TRBV2	TRBJ1-3	many	CASSGQGSRSGNTIYF	TGTGCCAGCAGTGGACAGGGGTCCCGCTCTGGAAACACCATATATTTT
-	TRBV15	TRBJ1-2	-	CATSRDRIYGYTF	TGTGCCACCAGCAGAGATCGGATCTATGGCTACACCTTC
-	TRBV11-2	TRBJ1-2	many	CASSSRTENYGYTF	TGTGCCAGCAGCTCCAGGACAGAAAACTATGGCTACACCTTC
-	TRBV11-3	TRBJ1-1	many	CASQGGRGEAFF	TGTGCCAGTCAGGGAGGCCGAGGGGAAGCTTTCTTT
-	TRBV6-1	TRBJ1-2	-	CASSFFGGEDYTF	TGTGCCAGCAGTTTTTTCGGGGGCGAAGACTACACCTTC
TRBD2	TRBV5-1	TRBJ2-1	few	CASSLVAGANNEQFF	TGCGCCAGCAGCTTGGTAGCGGGGGCGAACAATGAGCAGTTCTTC
-	TRBV11-1	TRBJ1-1	many	CASSLLLGPTGEAFF	TGTGCCAGCAGCTTATTGTTAGGGCCCACAGGTGAAGCTTTCTTT
-	TRBV18	TRBJ2-7	many	CASSKQQDEQYF	TGTGCCAGCTCCAAGCAGCAGGACGAGCAGTACTTC
-	TRBV20-1	TRBJ1-6	few	CSASRVNSPLHF	TGCAGTGCTAGTCGCGTTAATTCACCCCTCCACTTT
-	TRBV11-3	TRBJ2-5	many	CASSLTGDSQETQYF	TGTGCCAGCAGCTTGACGGGGGACAGCCAAGAGACCCAGTACTTC
TRBD1	TRBV19	TRBJ1-1	few	CATVDRAMNTEAFF	TGTGCCACCGTGGACAGGGCCATGAACACTGAAGCTTTCTTT
TRBD1	TRBV7-2	TRBJ1-5	-	CASSPRTGGGQPQHF	TGTGCCAGCAGCCCCAGGACAGGGGGCGGCCAGCCCCAGCATTTT
TRBD2	TRBV29-1	TRBJ2-3	-	CSVGRGAADTQYF	TGCAGCGTTGGGCGGGGGGCGGCAGATACGCAGTATTTT
-	TRBV6-6	TRBJ1-1	few	CASSYTGSSEAFF	TGTGCCAGCAGTTACACAGGGTCATCTGAAGCTTTCTTT
TRBD1	TRBV12-3/TRBV12-4	TRBJ1-4	few	CASSMDRAAFNEKLFF	TGTGCCAGCAGTATGGACAGGGCCGCCTTCAATGAAAAACTGTTTTTT
-	TRBV6-2/TRBV6-3	TRBJ2-1	-	CASIQVDSGYNEQFF	TGTGCCAGCATTCAAGTGGATTCGGGGTACAATGAGCAGTTCTTC
TRBD2	TRBV10-3	TRBJ2-7	-	CAISGGTSGGDKYF	TGTGCCATCAGTGGGGGAACTAGCGGGGGCGATAAGTACTTC
-	TRBV4-2	TRBJ2-3	-	CASSQVASLSTDTQYF	TGTGCCAGCAGCCAAGTGGCTAGCTTGAGCACAGATACGCAGTATTTT
TRBD1	TRBV10-3	TRBJ1-1	-	CAISTGGDTEAFF	TGTGCCATTTCCACAGGGGGAGACACTGAAGCTTTCTTT
-	TRBV5-8	TRBJ1-5	-	CASSLYQGGQPQHF	TGTGCCAGCAGCTTATACCAGGGAGGTCAGCCCCAGCATTTT
-	TRBV18	TRBJ1-1	many	CASSKEDHMNTEAFF	TGTGCCAGCTCAAAAGAGGACCACATGAACACTGAAGCTTTCTTT
TRBD2	TRBV20-1	TRBJ2-5	-	CSAREGGRGGSATQYF	TGCAGTGCTAGAGAGGGGGGCCGGGGGGGCAGTGCGACCCAGTACTTC
TRBD2	TRBV20-1	TRBJ2-7	many	CSASGPDGGASYEQYF	TGCAGTGCTAGTGGTCCCGACGGGGGGGCTTCCTACGAGCAGTACTTC
TRBD1	TRBV5-6	TRBJ2-3	-	CASSSMTGGGTDTQYF	TGTGCCAGCAGTTCTATGACAGGGGGCGGCACAGATACGCAGTATTTT
-	TRBV20-1	TRBJ1-2	-	CSASDRNNYGYTF	TGCAGTGCTAGTGACCGGAATAACTATGGCTACACCTTC
TRBD1	TRBV20-1	TRBJ1-4	-	CSARPGTGGEKLFF	TGCAGTGCTAGGCCCGGGACAGGGGGGGAAAAACTGTTTTTT
-	TRBV2	TRBJ2-3	many	CASKTGHGNTDTQYF	TGTGCCAGCAAAACCGGGCACGGGAACACAGATACGCAGTATTTT
TRBD1	TRBV5-5	TRBJ2-1	many	CASSWTGVLNEQFF	TGTGCCAGCAGTTGGACAGGGGTCTTAAATGAGCAGTTCTTC
-	TRBV29-1	TRBJ2-2	few	CSVEGVNTGELFF	TGCAGCGTTGAAGGGGTAAACACCGGGGAGCTGTTTTTT
-	TRBV5-1	TRBJ1-1	many	CASNPLGGKGTEAFF	TGCGCCAGCAATCCACTGGGGGGGAAGGGCACTGAAGCTTTCTTT
TRBD1	TRBV30	TRBJ2-2	many	CAWRGQAFTGELFF	TGTGCCTGGAGGGGACAGGCGTTCACCGGGGAGCTGTTTTTT
-	TRBV12-3/TRBV12-4	TRBJ1-2	many	CASKSTASNYGYTF	TGTGCCAGCAAATCGACAGCCTCTAACTATGGCTACACCTTC
-	TRBV6-5	TRBJ1-3	-	CASSLTTPSSGNTIYF	TGTGCCAGCAGTTTGACGACACCGAGCTCTGGAAACACCATATATTTT
-	TRBV7-9	TRBJ2-5	-	CASNSWDREETQYF	TGTGCCAGCAACTCATGGGACCGGGAAGAGACCCAGTACTTC
TRBD1	TRBV20-1	TRBJ1-2	-	CSARDFDRGGHGYTF	TGCAGTGCTAGAGATTTTGACAGGGGAGGCCATGGCTACACCTTC
-	TRBV19	TRBJ1-5	-	CASSDRDTNQPQHF	TGTGCCAGTAGCGACCGGGACACCAATCAGCCCCAGCATTTT